The T cell receptor beta chain described here comes from a study of sequential checkpoint blockade in melanoma. Turning to the study itself: Arm A got nivolumab then ipilimumab; arm B the reverse, 1:1.

Treatment noted: randomized to nivolumab then ipilimumab (arm A) or the reverse (arm B). Data came from immunoSEQ multiplex PCR; TCRdb stores just in-frame clones and leaves some out. The sample carries 17,000 or so clones, around two thirds recorded once. The sample holds many counts of this clone. V shed 3 bases and J shed 4 bases, with 13 bases lying between them. The germline V gene encodes CDR1 SGDLS and CDR2 YYNGEE. This CDR3 has 15 amino acids. The sequence came from a human donor with melanoma. The material sequenced was CD8+ T cells sorted from blood (inferred from file names), taken from a patient given nivolumab and ipilimumab in sequence. The chain uses TRBV9 and TRBJ1-4; D is unresolved. CDR3 sequence (DNA): TGTGCCAGCAGCGAGTGGGCACGAATTAATGAAAAACTGTTTTTT. Protein sequence: CASSEWARINEKLFF.